This T cell receptor (beta chain) was sequenced during a study of CD8+ T cells in alopecia areata. This clone was detected only a few times. Extracted RNA was reverse transcribed into cDNA, the sequencing template. Only in-frame clones appear in the TCRdb table, and some are missing; sequencing was by immunoSEQ multiplex PCR. The sample has about 150,000 clones, around 55% seen once. Germline V gene data show CDR1 as SGDLS and CDR2 as YYNGEE. After removal of 5 bases from V and 6 bases from J, the junction contained 3 bases not matched to a gene. The CDR3 is made up of 13 amino acids. It was from alopecia areata patients that lesional scalp punch biopsies and peripheral blood were collected.

The chain carries TRBV9 and TRBJ2-1, with 9 bases fitting TRBD1. The TCR was taken from a human donor with alopecia areata. The sequencing here drew on CD8+ T cells sorted from blood, taken at week 0. The CDR3 spells CASRGQGANEQFF. CDR3 in DNA: TGTGCCAGCAGGGGACAGGGAGCCAATGAGCAGTTCTTC.